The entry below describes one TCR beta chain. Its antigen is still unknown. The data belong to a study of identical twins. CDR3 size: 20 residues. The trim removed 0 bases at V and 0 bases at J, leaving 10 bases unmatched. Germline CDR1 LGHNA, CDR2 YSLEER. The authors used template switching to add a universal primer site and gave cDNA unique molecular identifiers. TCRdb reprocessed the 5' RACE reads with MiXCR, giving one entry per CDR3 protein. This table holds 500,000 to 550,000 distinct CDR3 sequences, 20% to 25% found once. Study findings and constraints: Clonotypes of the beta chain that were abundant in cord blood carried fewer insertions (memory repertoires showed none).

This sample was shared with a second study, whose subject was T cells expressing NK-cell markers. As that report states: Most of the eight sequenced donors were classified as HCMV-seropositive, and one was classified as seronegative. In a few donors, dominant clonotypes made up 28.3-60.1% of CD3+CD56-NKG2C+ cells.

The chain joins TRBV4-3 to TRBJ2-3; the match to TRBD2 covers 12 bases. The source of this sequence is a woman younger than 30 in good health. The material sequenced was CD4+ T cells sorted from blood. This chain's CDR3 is CASSQDLVTSGRLSTDTQYF. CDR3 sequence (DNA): TGCGCCAGCAGCCAAGATCTTGTGACTAGCGGGAGACTGAGCACAGATACGCAGTATTTT.